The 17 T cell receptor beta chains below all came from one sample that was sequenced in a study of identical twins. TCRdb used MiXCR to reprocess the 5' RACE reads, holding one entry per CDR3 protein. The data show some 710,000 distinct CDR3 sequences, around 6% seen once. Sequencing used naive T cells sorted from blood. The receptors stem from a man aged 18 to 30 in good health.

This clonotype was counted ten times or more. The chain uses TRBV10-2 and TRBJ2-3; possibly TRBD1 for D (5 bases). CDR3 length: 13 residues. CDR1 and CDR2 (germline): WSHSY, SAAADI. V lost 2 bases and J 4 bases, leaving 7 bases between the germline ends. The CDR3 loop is CASSETGSDTQYF. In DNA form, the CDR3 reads TGCGCCAGCAGTGAGACAGGATCAGATACGCAGTATTTT.

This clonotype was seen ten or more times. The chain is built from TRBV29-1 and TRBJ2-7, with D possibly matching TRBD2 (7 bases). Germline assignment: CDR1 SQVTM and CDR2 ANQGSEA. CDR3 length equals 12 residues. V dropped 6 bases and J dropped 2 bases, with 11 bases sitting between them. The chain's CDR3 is CSVKGGPYEQYF. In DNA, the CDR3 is TGCAGCGTGAAGGGGGGGCCCTACGAGCAGTACTTC.

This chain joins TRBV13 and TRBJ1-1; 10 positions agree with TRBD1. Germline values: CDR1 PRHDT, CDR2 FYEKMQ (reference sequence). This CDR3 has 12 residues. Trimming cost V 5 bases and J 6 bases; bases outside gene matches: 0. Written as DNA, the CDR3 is TGTGCCAGCAGCGACAGGGGGCCTGAAGCTTTCTTT. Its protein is CASSDRGPEAFF. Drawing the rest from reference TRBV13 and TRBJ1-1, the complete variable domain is AAGVIQSPRHLIKEKRETATLKCYPIPRHDTVYWYQQGPGQDPQFLISFYEKMQSDKGSIPDRFSAQQFSDYHSELNMSSLELGDSALYFCASSDRGPEAFFGQGTRLTVV.

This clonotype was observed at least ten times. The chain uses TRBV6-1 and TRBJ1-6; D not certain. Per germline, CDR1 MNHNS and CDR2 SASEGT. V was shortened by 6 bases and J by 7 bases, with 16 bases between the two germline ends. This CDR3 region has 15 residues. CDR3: CASRSSGVLNSPLHF. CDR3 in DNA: TGTGCCAGCAGGTCCAGCGGGGTCTTAAATTCACCCCTCCACTTT.

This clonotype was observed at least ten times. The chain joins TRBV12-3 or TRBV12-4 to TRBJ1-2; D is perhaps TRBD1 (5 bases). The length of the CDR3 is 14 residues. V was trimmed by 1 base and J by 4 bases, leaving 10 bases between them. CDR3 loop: CASSLGQNFYGYTF. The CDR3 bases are TGTGCCAGCAGTTTAGGACAGAATTTCTATGGCTACACCTTC.

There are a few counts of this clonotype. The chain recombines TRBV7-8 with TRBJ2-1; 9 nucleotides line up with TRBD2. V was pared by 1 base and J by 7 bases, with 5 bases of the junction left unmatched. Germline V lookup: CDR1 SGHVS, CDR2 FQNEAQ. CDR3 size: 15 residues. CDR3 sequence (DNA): TGTGCCAGCAGCTTAGGTCTAGCGGGAAGGAATGAGCAGTTCTTC. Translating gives CASSLGLAGRNEQFF.

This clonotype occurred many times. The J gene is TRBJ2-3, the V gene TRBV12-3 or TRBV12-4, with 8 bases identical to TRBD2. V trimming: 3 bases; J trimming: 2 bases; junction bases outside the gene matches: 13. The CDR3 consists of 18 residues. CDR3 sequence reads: CASSFALSGSKSTDTQYF. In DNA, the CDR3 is TGTGCCAGCAGTTTTGCTTTGAGCGGGAGTAAATCCACAGATACGCAGTATTTT.

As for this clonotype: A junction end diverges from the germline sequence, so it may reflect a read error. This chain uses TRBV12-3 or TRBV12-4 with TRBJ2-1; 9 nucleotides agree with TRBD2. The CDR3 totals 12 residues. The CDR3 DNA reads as TGTGCCAGCAGTGGGAGCGGGAGGCACACCCATTTC. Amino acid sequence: CASSGSGRHTHF.

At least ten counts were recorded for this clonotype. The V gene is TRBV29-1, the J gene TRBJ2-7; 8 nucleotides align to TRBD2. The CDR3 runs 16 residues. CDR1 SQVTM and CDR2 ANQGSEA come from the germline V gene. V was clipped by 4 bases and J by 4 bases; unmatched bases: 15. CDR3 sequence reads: CSVGSGRKEGWYEQYF. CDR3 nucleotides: TGCAGCGTTGGGAGCGGGAGAAAAGAGGGTTGGTACGAGCAGTACTTC.

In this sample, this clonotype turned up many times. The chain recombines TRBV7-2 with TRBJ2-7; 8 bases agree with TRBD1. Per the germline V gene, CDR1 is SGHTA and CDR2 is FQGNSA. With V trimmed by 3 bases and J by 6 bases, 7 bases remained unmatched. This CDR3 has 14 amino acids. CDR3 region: CASSFWDTGGEQYF. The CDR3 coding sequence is TGTGCCAGCAGCTTTTGGGATACAGGGGGCGAGCAGTACTTC.

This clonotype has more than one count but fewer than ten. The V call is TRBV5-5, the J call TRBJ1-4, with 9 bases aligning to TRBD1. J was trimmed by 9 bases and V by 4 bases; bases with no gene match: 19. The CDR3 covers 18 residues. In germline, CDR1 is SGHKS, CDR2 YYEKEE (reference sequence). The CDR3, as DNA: TGTGCCAGCAGCCTCGCTACAGGGGGCCCACGGGGCGGGCAAAAACTGTTTTTT. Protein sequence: CASSLATGGPRGGQKLFF.

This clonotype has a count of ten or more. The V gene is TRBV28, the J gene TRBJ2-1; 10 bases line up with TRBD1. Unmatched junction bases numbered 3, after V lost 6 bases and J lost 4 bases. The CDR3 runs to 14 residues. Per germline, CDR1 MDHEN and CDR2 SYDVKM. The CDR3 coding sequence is TGTGCCAGCAGCCGGGACAGGGGATACAATGAGCAGTTCTTC. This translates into CASSRDRGYNEQFF. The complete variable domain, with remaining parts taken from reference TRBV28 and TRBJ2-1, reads DVKVTQSSRYLVKRTGEKVFLECVQDMDHENMFWYRQDPGLGLRLIYFSYDVKMKEKGDIPEGYSVSREKKERFSLILESASTNQTSMYLCASSRDRGYNEQFFGPGTRLTVL.

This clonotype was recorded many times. The CDR3 nucleotides are TGCAGTGCTAGGCGGGACAGGGATCAGCCCCAGCATTTT. Protein product: CSARRDRDQPQHF. This chain connects TRBV20-1 to TRBJ1-5, with 9 bases aligning to TRBD1. Looked up from germline, CDR1 is DFQATT and CDR2 is SNEGSKA (reference sequence). J lost 5 bases, V lost 3 bases, and 2 bases had no gene match. The CDR3 runs to 13 residues.

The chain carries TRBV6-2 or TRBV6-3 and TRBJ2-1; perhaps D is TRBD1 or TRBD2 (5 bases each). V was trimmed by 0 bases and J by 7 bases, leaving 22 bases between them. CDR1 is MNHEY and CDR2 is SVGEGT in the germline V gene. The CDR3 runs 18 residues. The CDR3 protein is CASSYSGPWTLDGNEQFF. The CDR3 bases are TGTGCCAGCAGTTACTCGGGACCTTGGACGTTGGATGGGAATGAGCAGTTCTTC.

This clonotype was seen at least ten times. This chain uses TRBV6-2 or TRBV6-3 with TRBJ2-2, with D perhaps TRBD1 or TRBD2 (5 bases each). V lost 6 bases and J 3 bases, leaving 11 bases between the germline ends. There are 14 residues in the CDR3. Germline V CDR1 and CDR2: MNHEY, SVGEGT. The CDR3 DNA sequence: TGTGCCAGCAGATCCGGGGCTTACACCGGGGAGCTGTTTTTT. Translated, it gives CASRSGAYTGELFF.

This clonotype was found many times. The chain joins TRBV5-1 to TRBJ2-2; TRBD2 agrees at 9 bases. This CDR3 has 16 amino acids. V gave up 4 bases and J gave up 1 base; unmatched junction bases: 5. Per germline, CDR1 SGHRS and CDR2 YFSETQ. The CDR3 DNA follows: TGCGCCAGCAGCCGTAGCGGGAGAGGGAACACCGGGGAGCTGTTTTTT. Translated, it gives CASSRSGRGNTGELFF.

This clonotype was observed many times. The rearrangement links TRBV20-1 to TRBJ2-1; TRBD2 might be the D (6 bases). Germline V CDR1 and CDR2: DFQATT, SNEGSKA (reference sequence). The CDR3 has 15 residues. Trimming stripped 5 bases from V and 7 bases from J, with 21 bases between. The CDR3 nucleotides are TGCAGTGCTGCCCCCGGGGCGGGACCCCTGAATGAGCAGTTCTTC. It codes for CSAAPGAGPLNEQFF.